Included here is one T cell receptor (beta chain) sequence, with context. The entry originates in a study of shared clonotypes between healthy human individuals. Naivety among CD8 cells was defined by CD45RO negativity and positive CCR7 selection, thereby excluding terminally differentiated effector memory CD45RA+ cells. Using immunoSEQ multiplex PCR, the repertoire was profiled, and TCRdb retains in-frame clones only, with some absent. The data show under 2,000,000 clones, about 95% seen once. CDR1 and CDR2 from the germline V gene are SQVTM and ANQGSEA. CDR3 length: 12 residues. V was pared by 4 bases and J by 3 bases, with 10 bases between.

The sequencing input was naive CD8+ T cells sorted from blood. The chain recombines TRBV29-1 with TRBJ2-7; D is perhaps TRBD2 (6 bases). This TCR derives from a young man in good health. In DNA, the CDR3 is TGCAGCGTTGTTATGGAGGGCTACGAGCAGTACTTC. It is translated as CSVVMEGYEQYF.